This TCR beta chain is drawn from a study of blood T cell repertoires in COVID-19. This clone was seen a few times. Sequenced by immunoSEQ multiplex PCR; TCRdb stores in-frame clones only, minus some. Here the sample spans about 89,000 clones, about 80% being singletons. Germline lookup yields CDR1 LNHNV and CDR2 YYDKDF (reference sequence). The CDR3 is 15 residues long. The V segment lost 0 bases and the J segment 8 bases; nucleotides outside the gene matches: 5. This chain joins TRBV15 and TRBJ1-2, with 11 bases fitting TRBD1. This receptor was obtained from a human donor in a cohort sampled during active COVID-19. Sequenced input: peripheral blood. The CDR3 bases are TGTGCCACCAGCAGAGAAGCCGGGACAGGGGGAGGCTACACCTTC. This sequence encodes CATSREAGTGGGYTF.